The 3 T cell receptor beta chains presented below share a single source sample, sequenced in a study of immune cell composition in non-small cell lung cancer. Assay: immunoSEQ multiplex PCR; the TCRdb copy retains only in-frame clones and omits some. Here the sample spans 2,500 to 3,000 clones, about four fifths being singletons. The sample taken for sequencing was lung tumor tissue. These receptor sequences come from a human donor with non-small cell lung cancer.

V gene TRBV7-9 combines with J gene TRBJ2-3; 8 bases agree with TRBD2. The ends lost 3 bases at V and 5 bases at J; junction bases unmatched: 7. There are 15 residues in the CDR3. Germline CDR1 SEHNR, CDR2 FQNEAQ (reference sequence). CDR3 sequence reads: CASSFVGRGEDTQYF. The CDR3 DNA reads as TGTGCCAGCAGCTTCGTCGGGCGGGGGGAAGATACGCAGTATTTT.

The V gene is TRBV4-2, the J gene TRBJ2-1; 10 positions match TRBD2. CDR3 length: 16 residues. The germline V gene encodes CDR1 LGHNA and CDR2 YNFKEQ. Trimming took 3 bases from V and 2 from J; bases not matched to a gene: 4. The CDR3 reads CASSHELAGTYNEQFF. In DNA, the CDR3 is TGTGCCAGCAGCCACGAACTAGCGGGGACCTACAATGAGCAGTTCTTC.

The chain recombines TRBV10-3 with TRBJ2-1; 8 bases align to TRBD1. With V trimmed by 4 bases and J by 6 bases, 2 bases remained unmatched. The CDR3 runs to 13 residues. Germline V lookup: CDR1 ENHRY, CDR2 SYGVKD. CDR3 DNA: TGTGCCATCAGTGGCGGACAGGGCAATGAGCAGTTCTTC. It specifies CAISGGQGNEQFF.